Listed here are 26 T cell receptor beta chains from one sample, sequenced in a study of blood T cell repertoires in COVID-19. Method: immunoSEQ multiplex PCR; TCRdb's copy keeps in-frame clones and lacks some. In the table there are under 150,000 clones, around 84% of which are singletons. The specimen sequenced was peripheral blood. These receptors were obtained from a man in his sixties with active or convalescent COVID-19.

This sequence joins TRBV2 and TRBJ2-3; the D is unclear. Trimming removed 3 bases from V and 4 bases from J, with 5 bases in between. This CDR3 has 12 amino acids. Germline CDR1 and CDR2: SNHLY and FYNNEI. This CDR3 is CASSDSPDTQYF. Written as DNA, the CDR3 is TGTGCCAGCAGTGATAGCCCAGATACGCAGTATTTT.

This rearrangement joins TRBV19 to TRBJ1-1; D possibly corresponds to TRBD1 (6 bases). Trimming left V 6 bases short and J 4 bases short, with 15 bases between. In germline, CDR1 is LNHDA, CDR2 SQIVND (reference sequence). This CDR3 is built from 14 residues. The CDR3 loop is CASRGTGLATEAFF. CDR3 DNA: TGTGCCAGTAGAGGTACAGGGTTGGCCACTGAAGCTTTCTTT. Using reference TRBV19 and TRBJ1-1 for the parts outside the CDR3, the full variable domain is DGGITQSPKYLFRKEGQNVTLSCEQNLNHDAMYWYRQDPGQGLRLIYYSQIVNDFQKGDIAEGYSVSREKKESFPLTVTSAQKNPTAFYLCASRGTGLATEAFFGQGTRLTVV.

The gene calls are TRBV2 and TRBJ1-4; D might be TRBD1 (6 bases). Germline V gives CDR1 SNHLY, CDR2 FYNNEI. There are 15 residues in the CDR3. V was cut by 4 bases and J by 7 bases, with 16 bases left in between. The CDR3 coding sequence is TGTGCCAGCAGTGGTCTACAGGGCCGTGGTGAAAAACTGTTTTTT. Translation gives CASSGLQGRGEKLFF.

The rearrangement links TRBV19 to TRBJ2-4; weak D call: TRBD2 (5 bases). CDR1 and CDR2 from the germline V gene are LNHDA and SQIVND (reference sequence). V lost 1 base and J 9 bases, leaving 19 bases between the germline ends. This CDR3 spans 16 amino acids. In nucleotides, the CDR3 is TGTGCCAGTAGTATAGCTACTCCACTCGGCCGGGGCATTCAGTACTTC. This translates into CASSIATPLGRGIQYF.

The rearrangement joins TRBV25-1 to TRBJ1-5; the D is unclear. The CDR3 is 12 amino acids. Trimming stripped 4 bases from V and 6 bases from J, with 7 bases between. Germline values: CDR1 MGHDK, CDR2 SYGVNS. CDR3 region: CASSVGSQPQHF. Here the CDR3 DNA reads TGTGCCAGCAGTGTTGGCTCTCAGCCCCAGCATTTT.

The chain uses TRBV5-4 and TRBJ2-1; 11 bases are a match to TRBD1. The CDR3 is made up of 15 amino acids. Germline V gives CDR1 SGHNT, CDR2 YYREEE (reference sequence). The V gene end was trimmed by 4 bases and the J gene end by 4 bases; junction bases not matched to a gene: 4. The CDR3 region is CASSPDRGLYNEQFF. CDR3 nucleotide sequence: TGTGCCAGCAGCCCGGACAGGGGGCTGTACAATGAGCAGTTCTTC.

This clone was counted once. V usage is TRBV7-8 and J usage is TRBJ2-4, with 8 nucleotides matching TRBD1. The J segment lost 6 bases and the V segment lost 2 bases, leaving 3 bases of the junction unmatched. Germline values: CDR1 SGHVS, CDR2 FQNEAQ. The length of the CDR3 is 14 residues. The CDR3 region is CASSLQGAGNIQYF. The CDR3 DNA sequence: TGTGCCAGCAGCTTACAGGGGGCGGGAAACATTCAGTACTTC.

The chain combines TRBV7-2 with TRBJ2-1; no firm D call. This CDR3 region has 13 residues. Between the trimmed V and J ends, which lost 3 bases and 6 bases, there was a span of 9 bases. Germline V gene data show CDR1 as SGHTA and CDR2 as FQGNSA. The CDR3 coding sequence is TGTGCCAGCAGCTTCGGTCCCCGCAATGAGCAGTTCTTC. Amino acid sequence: CASSFGPRNEQFF.

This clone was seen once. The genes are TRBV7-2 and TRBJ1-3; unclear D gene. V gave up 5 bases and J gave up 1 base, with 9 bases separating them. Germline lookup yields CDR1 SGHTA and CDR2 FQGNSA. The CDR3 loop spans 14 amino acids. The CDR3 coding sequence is TGTGCCAGCAGCCCTGGTCTATCTGGAAACACCATATATTTT. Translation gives CASSPGLSGNTIYF.

The CDR3 loop is CASRTRQGREEQFF. The CDR3 region has the DNA TGTGCCAGTCGGACCCGACAGGGTCGGGAAGAGCAGTTCTTC. This chain uses TRBV19 with TRBJ2-1; TRBD1 matches at 7 bases. Germline lookup yields CDR1 LNHDA and CDR2 SQIVND (reference sequence). The CDR3 is made up of 14 amino acids. V lost 8 bases to trimming and J lost 10 bases; unmatched junction nucleotides: 14.

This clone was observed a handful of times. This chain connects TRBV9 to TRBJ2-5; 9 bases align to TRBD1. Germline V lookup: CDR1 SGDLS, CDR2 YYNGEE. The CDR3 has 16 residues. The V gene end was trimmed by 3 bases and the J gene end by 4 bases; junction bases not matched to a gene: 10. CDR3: CASSGSGQGRGETQYF. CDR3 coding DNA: TGTGCCAGCAGCGGATCTGGACAGGGGAGAGGAGAGACCCAGTACTTC.

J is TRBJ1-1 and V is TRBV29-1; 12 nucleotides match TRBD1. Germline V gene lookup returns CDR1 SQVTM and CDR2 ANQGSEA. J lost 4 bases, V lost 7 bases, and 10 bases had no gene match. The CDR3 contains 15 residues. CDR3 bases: TGCAGCGCCGAGGGGACAGGGGGCTTTGGCACTGAAGCTTTCTTT. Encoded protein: CSAEGTGGFGTEAFF.

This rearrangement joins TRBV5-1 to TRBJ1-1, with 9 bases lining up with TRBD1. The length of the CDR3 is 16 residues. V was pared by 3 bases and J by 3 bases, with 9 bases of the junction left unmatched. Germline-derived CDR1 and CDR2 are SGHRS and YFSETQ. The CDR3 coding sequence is TGCGCCAGCAGCTCCTTACAGGGGGCGGGGGACACTGAAGCTTTCTTT. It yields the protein CASSSLQGAGDTEAFF.

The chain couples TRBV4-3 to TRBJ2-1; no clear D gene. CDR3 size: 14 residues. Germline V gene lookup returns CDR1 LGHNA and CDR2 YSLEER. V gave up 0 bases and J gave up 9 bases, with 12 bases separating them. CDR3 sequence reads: CASSQDPPGTEQFF. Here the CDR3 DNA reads TGCGCCAGCAGCCAAGATCCCCCAGGCACTGAGCAGTTCTTC.

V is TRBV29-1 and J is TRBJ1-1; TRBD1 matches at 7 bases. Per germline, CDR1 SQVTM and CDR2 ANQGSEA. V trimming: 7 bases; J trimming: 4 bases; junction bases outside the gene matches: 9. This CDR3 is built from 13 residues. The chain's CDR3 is CSAWDRFSTEAFF. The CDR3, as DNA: TGCAGCGCGTGGGACAGATTTAGCACTGAAGCTTTCTTT.

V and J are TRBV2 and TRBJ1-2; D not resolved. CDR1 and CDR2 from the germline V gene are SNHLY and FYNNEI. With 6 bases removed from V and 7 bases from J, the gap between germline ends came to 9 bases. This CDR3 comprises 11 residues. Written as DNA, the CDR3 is TGTGCCAGCAGAAGAGAGGGTGGCTACACCTTC. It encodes CASRREGGYTF.

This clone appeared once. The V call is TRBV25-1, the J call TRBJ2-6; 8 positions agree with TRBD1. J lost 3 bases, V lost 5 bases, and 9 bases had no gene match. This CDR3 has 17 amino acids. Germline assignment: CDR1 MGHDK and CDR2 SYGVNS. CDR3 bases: TGTGCCAGCAGTCCTCGGACAGGGTACTTTGGGGCCAACGTCCTGACTTTC. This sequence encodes CASSPRTGYFGANVLTF.

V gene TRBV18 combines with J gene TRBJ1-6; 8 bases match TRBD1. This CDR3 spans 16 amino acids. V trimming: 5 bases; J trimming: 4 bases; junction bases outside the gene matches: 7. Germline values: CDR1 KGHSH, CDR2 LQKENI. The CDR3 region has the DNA TGTGCCAGCTCAACCCAGGGGGCCGGGTATAATTCACCCCTCCACTTT. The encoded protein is CASSTQGAGYNSPLHF.

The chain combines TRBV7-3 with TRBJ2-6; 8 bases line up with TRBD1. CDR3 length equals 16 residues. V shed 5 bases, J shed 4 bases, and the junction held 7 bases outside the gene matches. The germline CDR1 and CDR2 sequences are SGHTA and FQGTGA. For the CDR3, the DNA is TGTGCCAGCAGCCAGGGGGCTTCCCTCGGGGCCAACGTCCTGACTTTC. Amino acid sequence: CASSQGASLGANVLTF.

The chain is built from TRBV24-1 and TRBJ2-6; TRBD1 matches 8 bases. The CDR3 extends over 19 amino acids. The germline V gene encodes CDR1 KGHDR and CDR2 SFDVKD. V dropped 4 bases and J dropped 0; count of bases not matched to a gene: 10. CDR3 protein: CATSDRRGQESSGANVLTF. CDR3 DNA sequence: TGTGCCACCAGTGACCGCCGGGGACAGGAGAGCTCTGGGGCCAACGTCCTGACTTTC.

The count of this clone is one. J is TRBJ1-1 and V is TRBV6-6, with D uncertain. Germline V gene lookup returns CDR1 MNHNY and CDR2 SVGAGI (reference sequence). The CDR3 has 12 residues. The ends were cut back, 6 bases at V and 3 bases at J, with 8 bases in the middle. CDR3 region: CASSRSDTEAFF. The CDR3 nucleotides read TGTGCCAGCAGCAGGTCGGACACTGAAGCTTTCTTT.

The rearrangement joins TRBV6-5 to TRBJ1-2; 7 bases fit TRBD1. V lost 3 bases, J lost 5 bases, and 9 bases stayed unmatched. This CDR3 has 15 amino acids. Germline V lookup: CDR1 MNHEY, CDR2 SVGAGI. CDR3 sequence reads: CASSYGSRGVYGYTF. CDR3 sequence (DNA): TGTGCCAGCAGTTATGGGTCCAGGGGGGTGTATGGCTACACCTTC.

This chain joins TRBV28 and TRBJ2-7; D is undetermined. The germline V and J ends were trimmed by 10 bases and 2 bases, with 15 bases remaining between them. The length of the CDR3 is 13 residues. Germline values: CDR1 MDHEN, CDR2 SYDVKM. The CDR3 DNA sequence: TGTGCCACCTATGACACCTTAACCTACGAGCAGTACTTC. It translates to CATYDTLTYEQYF.

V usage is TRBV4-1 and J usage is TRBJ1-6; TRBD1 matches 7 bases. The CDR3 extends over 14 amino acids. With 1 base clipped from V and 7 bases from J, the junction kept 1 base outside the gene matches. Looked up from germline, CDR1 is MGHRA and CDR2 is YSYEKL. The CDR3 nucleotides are TGCGCCAGCAGCCAAGTGACAGGGAATTCACCCCTCCACTTT. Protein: CASSQVTGNSPLHF.

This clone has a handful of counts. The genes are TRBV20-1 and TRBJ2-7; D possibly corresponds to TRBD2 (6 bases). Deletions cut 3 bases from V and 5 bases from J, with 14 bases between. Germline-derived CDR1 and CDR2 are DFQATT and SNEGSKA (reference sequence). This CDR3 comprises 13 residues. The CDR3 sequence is CSASMAGFDEQYF. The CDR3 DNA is TGCAGTGCTAGTATGGCGGGATTCGACGAGCAGTACTTC.

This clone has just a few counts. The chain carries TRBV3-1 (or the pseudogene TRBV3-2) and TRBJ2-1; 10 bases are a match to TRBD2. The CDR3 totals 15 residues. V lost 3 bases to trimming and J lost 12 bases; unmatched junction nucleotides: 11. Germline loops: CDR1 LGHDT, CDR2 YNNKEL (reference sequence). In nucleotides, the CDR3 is TGTGCCAGCAGCCAGGGGGATGCTAGCGGGAGTAGGCAGTTCTTC. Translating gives CASSQGDASGSRQFF.